This TCR beta chain was found in a study of T cells expressing NK-cell markers. The germline V gene encodes CDR1 MNHNS and CDR2 SASEGT. The CDR3 has 12 residues. TCRdb reprocessed the 5' RACE reads, with one entry per CDR3 protein and no DNA. Here the sample table reports 300,000 or so distinct CDR3 sequences. The chain combines TRBV6-1 with TRBJ1-2. The sequenced material came from blood T cells: a sorted CD56 or NKG2C T cell subset, CD4+ or CD8+ T cells, or bulk PBMC T cells (not recorded which). The origin of this receptor is a woman aged 18 to 75 in good health. CDR3: CASSASVYGYTF.